This T cell receptor beta chain was found in a study of post-analysis software for immune sequencing data. About the research overall: Clinical courses comprised relapsing-remitting, secondary progressive and progressive-relapsing multiple sclerosis.

Overall study findings and caveats: Significantly lower normalized Chao1 diversity was found in patients with multiple sclerosis relative to controls. About 5 TRBV segments occurring more often in patients than controls included TRBV5-6, TRBV5-1 and TRBV20-1. By F measure, strong co-clustering occurred among samples prepared in the same batch.

The V and J ends lost 0 bases and 2 bases respectively, with 12 bases between them. The CDR3 is 15 residues long. Germline V gives CDR1 SGHRS, CDR2 YFSETQ. About this clonotype itself: Its antigen is currently unknown.

Included in the TCR beta cDNA libraries were unique molecular identifiers. Researchers reported 550,000 or so cDNA molecules coming from approximately 1 to 10 million T cells. TCRdb re-derived calls from the PCR reads in MiXCR, one entry per CDR3 protein. The sample has 600,000 to 750,000 distinct CDR3 sequences, approximately 60% seen once. The specimen was blood. The chain joins TRBV5-1 to TRBJ2-7; D unclear. The sequence derives from a girl aged 2 to 10 with multiple sclerosis. For the CDR3, the DNA is TGCGCCAGCAGCTTGGCTCCGACACCTACCTACGAGCAGTACTTC. Translated: CASSLAPTPTYEQYF. Using reference TRBV5-1 and TRBJ2-7 for the parts outside the CDR3, the full variable domain is KAGVTQTPRYLIKTRGQQVTLSCSPISGHRSVSWYQQTPGQGLQFLFEYFSETQRNKGNFPGRFSGRQFSNSRSEMNVSTLELGDSALYLCASSLAPTPTYEQYFGPGTRLTVT.